This T cell receptor (beta chain) was sequenced for a study of T-cell reconstitution after alpha-beta-depleted transplantation in children. Study results and caveats: By about two months after transplant, alpha-beta T cells reportedly arose from several hundred graft clones that had expanded.

A note on this clonotype: Its target is unknown.

Unique molecular identifiers were incorporated into the prepared TCRbeta library. TCRdb reprocessed the PCR reads with MiXCR, giving one entry per CDR3 protein. The data contain about 27,000 distinct CDR3 sequences, about 18% of them singletons. The junction had 16 bases not matched to a gene; V was cut back by 5 bases and J by 1 base. This CDR3 has 20 residues. Germline V lookup: CDR1 SSHAT, CDR2 FNYEAQ (reference sequence). The material was PBMCs, mostly from graft donor cells, obtained 60 days after TCRalphabeta/CD19-depleted stem cell transplant. The sequence was obtained from a male patient between 2 and 9 years old who had a stem cell transplant for acute lymphoblastic leukemia, so the T cells may come from the graft donor. This chain links TRBV7-7 with TRBJ2-1, with 11 bases matching TRBD1. The DNA for the CDR3 is TGTGCCAGCAGCCCCCGTTGGGTCTTGGGACAGGGGGGTTCCTACAATGAGCAGTTCTTC. Translating gives CASSPRWVLGQGGSYNEQFF.